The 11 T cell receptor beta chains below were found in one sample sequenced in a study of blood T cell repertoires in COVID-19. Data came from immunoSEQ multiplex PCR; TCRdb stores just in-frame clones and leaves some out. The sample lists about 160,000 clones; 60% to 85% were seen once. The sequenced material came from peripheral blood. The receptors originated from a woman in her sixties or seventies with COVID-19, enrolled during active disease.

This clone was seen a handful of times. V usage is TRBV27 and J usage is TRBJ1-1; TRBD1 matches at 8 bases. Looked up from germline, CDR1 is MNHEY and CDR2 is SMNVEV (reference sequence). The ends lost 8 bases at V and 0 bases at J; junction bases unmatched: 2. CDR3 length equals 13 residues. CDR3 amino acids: CASGTGMNTEAFF. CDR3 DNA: TGTGCCAGCGGGACAGGCATGAACACTGAAGCTTTCTTT.

CDR3 sequence reads: CASSERENSYNEQFF. The CDR3 bases are TGTGCCAGCAGTGAGCGGGAAAACTCCTACAATGAGCAGTTCTTC. The gene calls are TRBV6-2 or TRBV6-3 and TRBJ2-1, with 7 bases that match TRBD2. V lost 5 bases, J lost 0 bases, and 4 bases stayed unmatched. CDR1 is MNHEY, CDR2 SVGEGT, per germline. The CDR3 sequence is 15 residues long.

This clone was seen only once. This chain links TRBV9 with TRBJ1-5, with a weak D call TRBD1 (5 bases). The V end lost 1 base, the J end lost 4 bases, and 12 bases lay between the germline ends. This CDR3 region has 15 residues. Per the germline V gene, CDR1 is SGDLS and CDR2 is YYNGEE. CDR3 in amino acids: CASSVRPGENQPQHF. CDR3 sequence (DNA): TGTGCCAGCAGCGTACGACCGGGGGAGAATCAGCCCCAGCATTTT.

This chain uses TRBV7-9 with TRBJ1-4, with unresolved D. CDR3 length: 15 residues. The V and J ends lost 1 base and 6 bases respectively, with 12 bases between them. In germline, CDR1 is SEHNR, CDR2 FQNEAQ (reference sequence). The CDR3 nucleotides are TGTGCCAGCAGCTTAGGGGCTACGGGGTATGAAAAACTGTTTTTT. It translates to CASSLGATGYEKLFF.

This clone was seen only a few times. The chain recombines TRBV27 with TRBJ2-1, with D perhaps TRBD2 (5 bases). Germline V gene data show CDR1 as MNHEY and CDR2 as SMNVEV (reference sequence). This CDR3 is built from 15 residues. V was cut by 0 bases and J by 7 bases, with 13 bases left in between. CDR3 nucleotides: TGTGCCAGCAGTTTATCGGTTTCGGGCGGGAATGAGCAGTTCTTC. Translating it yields CASSLSVSGGNEQFF.

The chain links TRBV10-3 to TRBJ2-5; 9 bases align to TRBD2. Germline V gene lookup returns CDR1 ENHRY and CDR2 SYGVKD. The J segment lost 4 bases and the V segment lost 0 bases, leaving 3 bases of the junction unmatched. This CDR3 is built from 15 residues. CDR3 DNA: TGTGCCATCAGTGAGTCTCGCGGGGGGGGAGAGACCCAGTACTTC. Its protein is CAISESRGGGETQYF.

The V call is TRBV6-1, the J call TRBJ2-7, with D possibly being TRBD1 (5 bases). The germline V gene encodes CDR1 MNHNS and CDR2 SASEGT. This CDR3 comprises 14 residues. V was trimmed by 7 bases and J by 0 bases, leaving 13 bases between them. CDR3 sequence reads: CASKDTPSSYEQYV. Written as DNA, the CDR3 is TGTGCCAGCAAGGACACCCCGAGCTCCTACGAGCAGTACGTC.

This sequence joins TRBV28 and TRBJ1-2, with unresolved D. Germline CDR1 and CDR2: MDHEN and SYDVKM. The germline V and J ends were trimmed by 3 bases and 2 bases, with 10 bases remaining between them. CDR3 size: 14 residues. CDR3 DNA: TGTGCCAGCAGTTTGCTCCACACCAACTATGGCTACACCTTC. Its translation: CASSLLHTNYGYTF.

The CDR3 sequence: CASSPGLSPNSDTQYF. CDR3 sequence (DNA): TGCGCCAGCAGCCCGGGACTGTCCCCCAATTCAGATACGCAGTATTTT. The chain links TRBV5-1 to TRBJ2-3, with D possibly matching TRBD2 (6 bases). The CDR3 spans 16 residues. The germline CDR1 and CDR2 sequences are SGHRS and YFSETQ. V shed 4 bases and J shed 4 bases, with 19 bases lying between them.

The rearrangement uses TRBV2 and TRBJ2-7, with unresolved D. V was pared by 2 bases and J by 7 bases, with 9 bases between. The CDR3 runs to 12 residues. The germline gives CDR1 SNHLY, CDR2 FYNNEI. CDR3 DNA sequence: TGTGCCAGCAGTGAACCCCCCGGGGAGCAGTACTTC. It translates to CASSEPPGEQYF.

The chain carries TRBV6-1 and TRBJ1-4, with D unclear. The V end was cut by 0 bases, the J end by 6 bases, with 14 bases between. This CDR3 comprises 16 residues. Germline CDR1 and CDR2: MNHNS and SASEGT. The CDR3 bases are TGTGCCAGCAGTGAAGCAAAACGAGGAATCGATGAAAAACTGTTTTTT. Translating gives CASSEAKRGIDEKLFF.